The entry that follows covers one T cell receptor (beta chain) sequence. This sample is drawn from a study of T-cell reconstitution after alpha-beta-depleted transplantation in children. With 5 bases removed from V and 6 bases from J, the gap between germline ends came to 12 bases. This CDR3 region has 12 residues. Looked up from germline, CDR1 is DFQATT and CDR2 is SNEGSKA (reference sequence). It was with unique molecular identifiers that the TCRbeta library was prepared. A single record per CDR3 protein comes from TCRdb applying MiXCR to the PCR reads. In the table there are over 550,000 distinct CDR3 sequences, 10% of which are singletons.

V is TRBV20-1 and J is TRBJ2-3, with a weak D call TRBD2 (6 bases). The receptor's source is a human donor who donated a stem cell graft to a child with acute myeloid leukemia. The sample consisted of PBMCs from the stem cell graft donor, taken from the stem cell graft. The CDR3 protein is CSARDRGDTQYF. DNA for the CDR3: TGCAGTGCTCGGGACCGGGGGGATACGCAGTATTTT.